Following are 7 T cell receptor beta chains from one sample sequenced in a study of shared clonotypes between healthy human individuals. Generated by immunoSEQ multiplex PCR, the TCRdb table keeps only in-frame clones and is missing some. Of approximately 640,000 clones detected, about two thirds appear once; the ten largest clones hold under 2%. The sequencing input was memory CD4+ T cells sorted from blood. Subset described: CD45RA-negative fraction. These receptors came from a woman aged 25 to 39 in good health.

This chain uses TRBV11-1 with TRBJ1-5; D is undetermined. The CDR3 has 16 amino acids. Trimming left V 1 base short and J 3 bases short, with 13 bases between. The germline V gene has CDR1 SGHAT and CDR2 FQDESV (reference sequence). The CDR3 loop is CASSLENNRYNQPQHF. The DNA of the CDR3 is TGTGCCAGCAGCTTAGAGAATAACCGATACAATCAGCCCCAGCATTTT.

V is TRBV4-1 and J is TRBJ1-5; D unclear. V lost 5 bases to trimming and J lost 5 bases, with 19 bases between them. Germline-derived CDR1 and CDR2 are MGHRA and YSYEKL. There are 16 residues in the CDR3. This CDR3 is CASSEQLSLSYQPQHF. The CDR3 DNA reads TGCGCCAGCAGCGAACAGCTTTCCCTTTCTTATCAGCCCCAGCATTTT.

The chain joins TRBV28 to TRBJ2-7, with TRBD1 matching 10 bases. The CDR3 totals 15 residues. The germline V gene encodes CDR1 MDHEN and CDR2 SYDVKM. With V trimmed by 6 bases and J by 7 bases, 12 bases remained unmatched. This CDR3 is CASSPPRQGAREQYF. The DNA for the CDR3 is TGTGCCAGCAGCCCCCCGAGACAGGGGGCTCGGGAGCAGTACTTC.

Only a few counts were recorded for this clone. The chain couples TRBV7-9 to TRBJ2-3; 9 bases align to TRBD2. Germline loops: CDR1 SEHNR, CDR2 FQNEAQ (reference sequence). J gave up 6 bases and V 5 bases, and 15 bases lay outside the gene matches. CDR3 size: 17 residues. Here the CDR3 DNA reads TGTGCCAGCAGCCCCGGAGGGCCTGCGGGAGGGCGGGATACGCAGTATTTT. This encodes CASSPGGPAGGRDTQYF.

There are a few counts of this clone. V and J are TRBV6-4 and TRBJ2-1; 8 nucleotides agree with TRBD2. Germline-derived CDR1 and CDR2 are MRHNA and SNTAGT. V dropped 7 bases and J dropped 6; count of bases not matched to a gene: 5. The CDR3 loop spans 13 amino acids. The CDR3 nucleotides read TGTGCCAGCAATCCAGCGGGAGTCAATGAGCAGTTCTTC. Amino acid sequence: CASNPAGVNEQFF.

This chain joins TRBV5-4 and TRBJ2-1; 8 bases match TRBD1. Germline loops: CDR1 SGHNT, CDR2 YYREEE (reference sequence). The CDR3 consists of 16 residues. V lost 0 bases to trimming and J lost 8 bases; unmatched junction nucleotides: 10. This chain's CDR3 is CASSLAPGQAVDEQFF. CDR3 sequence (DNA): TGTGCCAGCAGCTTGGCCCCGGGACAGGCCGTGGATGAGCAGTTCTTC. Drawing the rest from reference TRBV5-4 and TRBJ2-1, the complete variable domain is ETGVTQSPTHLIKTRGQQVTLRCSSQSGHNTVSWYQQALGQGPQFIFQYYREEENGRGNFPPRFSGLQFPNYSSELNVNALELDDSALYLCASSLAPGQAVDEQFFGPGTRLTVL.

The V call is TRBV5-1, the J call TRBJ2-3; possible D gene TRBD1, 6 bases. V was pared by 4 bases and J by 1 base, with 16 bases between. Germline CDR1 is SGHRS and CDR2 is YFSETQ. The CDR3 consists of 16 residues. CDR3 sequence reads: CASSQAQGPGTDTQYF. The CDR3 nucleotides read TGCGCCAGCAGCCAGGCCCAGGGGCCGGGCACAGATACGCAGTATTTT.